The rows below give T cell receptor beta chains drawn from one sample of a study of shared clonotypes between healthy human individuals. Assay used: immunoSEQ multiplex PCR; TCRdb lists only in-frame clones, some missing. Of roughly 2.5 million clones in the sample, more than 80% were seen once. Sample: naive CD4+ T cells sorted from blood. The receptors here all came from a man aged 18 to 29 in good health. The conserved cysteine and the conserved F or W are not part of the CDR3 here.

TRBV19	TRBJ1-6	ASSLRTGGPYNSPLH
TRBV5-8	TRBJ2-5	ASSLGQGQETQY
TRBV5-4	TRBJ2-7	ASSPDRGPYEQY
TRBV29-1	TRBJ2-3	SVDRTGTDTQY
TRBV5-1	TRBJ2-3	ASSLEGHSRTDTQY
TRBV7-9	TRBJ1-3	ASSSFDRSGGNTIY
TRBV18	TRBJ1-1	ASSFGMDVMNTEAF
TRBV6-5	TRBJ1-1	ASTGGAGTEAF
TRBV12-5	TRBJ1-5	ASGLGTGKQGKVGQPQH
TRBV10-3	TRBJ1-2	AISDSAGYT
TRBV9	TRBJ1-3	ASSLGTVSGNTIY
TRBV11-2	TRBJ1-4	ASSSRTGGEKLF
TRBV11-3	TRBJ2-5	ASSLGLAEQETQY
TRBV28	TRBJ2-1	ASKGTSGADSYNEQF
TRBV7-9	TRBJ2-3	ASNPDRGDADTQY
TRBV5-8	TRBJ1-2	ASSFRQAVSYGYT
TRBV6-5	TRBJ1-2	ASTVRESYGYT
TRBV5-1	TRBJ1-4	ASSSDPNEKLF
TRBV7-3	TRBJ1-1	ASSLRGSFDTEAF
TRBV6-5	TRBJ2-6	ASSSTTGGANVLT
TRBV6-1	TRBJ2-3	ASSDGGTLTDTQY
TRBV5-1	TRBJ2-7	ASSLVVGGGYEQY
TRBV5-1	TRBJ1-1	ASSLAGVVGAF
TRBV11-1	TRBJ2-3	ASAYKRASSTDTQY
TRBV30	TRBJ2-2	ALRGGLAGHTGELF
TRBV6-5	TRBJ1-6	ATMARSYNSPLH
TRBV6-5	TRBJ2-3	ASSPPGTGTHTQY
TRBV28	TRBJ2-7	ASSDSPYEQY
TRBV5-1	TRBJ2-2	ASSGGQVMNTGELF
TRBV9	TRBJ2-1	ASSVDTAGYNEQF
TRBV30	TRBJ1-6	AWSVGAVSSYNSPLH
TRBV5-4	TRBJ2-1	ASSVGPDNEQF